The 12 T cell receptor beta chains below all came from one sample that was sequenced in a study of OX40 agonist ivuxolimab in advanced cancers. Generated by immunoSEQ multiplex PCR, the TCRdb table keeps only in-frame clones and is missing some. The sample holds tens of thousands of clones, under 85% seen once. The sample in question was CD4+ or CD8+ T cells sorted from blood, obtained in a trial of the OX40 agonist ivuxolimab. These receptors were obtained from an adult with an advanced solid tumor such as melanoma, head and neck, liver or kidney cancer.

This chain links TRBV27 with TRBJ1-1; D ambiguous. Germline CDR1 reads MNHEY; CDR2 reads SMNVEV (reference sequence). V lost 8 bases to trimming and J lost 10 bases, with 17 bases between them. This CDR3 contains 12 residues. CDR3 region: CASGPAGLGAFF. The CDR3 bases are TGTGCCAGCGGACCCGCGGGGTTAGGAGCTTTCTTT.

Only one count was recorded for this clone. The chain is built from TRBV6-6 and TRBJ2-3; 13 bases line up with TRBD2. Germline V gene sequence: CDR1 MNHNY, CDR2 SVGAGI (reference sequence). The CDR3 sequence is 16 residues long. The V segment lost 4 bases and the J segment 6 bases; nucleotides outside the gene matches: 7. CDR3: CASSSTSGGARDTQYF. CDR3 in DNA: TGTGCCAGCAGTTCCACTAGCGGGGGGGCTAGGGATACGCAGTATTTT.

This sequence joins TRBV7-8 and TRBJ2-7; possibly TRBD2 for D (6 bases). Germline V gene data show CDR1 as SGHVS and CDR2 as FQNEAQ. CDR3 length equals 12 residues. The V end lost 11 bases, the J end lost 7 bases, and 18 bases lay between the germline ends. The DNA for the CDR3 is TGTGCCCCGGGGCGGGGCGAACTAGAGCAGTACGTC. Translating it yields CAPGRGELEQYV.

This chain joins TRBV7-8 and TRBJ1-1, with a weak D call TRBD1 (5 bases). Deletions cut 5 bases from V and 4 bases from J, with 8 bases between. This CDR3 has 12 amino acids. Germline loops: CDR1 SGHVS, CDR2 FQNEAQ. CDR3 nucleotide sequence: TGTGCCAGCAGCCAAGACAGCACTGAAGCTTTCTTT. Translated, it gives CASSQDSTEAFF.

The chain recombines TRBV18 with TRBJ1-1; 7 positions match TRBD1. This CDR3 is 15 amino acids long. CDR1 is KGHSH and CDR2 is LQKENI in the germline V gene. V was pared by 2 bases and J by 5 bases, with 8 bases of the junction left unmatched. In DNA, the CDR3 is TGTGCCAGCTCACCAACTCTGCAGGGGGGAACTGAAGCTTTCTTT. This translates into CASSPTLQGGTEAFF.

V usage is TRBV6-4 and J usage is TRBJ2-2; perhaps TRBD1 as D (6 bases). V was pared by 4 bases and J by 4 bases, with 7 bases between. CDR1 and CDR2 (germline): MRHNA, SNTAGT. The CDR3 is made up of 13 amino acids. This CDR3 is CASSAGATGELFF. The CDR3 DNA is TGTGCCAGCAGTGCAGGGGCCACCGGGGAGCTGTTTTTT.

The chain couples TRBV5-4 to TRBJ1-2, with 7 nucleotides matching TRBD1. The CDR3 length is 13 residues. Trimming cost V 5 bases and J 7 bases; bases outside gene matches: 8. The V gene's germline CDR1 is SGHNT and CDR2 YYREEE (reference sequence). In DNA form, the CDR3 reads TGTGCCAGCAGAGACGACAGGGTTGGTGGCTACACCTTC. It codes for CASRDDRVGGYTF.

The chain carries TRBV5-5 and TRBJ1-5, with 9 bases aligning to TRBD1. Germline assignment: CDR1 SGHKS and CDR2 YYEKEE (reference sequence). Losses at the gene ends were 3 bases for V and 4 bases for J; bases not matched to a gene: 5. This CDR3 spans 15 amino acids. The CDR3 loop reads CASSSLGQGNQPQHF. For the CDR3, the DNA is TGTGCCAGCAGCTCTCTGGGACAGGGTAATCAGCCCCAGCATTTT.

The CDR3 DNA reads as TGTGCCGGCGGGAGGACTAGAGGTTGGGATGAGCAGTTCTTC. Its protein product is CAGGRTRGWDEQFF. The chain has TRBV2 and TRBJ2-1; 8 nucleotides agree with TRBD2. V gave up 11 bases and J gave up 8 bases; unmatched junction bases: 14. CDR1 and CDR2 (germline): SNHLY, FYNNEI. CDR3 length equals 14 residues.

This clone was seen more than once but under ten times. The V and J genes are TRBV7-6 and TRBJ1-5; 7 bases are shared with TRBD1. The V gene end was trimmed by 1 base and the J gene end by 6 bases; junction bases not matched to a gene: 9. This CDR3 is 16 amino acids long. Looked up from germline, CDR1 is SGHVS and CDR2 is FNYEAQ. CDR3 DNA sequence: TGTGCCAGCAGCTTAGAGAGCAGGGGGGCGAGTCAGCCCCAGCATTTT. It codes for CASSLESRGASQPQHF.

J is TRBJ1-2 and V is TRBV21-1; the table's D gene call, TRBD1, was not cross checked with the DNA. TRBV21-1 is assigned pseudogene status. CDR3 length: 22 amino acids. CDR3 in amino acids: CASSKPFLFPGQCFSGGYGYTF. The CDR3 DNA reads TGTGCCAGCAGCAAACCGTTCCTATTCCCGGGACAGTGTTTCTCAGGGGGCTATGGCTACACCTTC.

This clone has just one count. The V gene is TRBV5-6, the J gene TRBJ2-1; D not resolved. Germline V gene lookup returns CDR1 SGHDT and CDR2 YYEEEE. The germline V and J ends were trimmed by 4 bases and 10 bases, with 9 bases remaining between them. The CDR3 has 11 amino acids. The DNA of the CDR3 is TGTGCCAGCAGCCTGGTGCGGGAGCAGTTCTTC. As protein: CASSLVREQFF. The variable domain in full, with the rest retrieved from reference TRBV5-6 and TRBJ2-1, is DAGVTQSPTHLIKTRGQQVTLRCSPKSGHDTVSWYQQALGQGPQFIFQYYEEEERQRGNFPDRFSGHQFPNYSSELNVNALLLGDSALYLCASSLVREQFFGPGTRLTVL.